This T cell receptor beta chain was identified in a study of blood T cell repertoires in COVID-19. The age range of participants was about 18 to 89 years, with residence in roughly 25 US areas. Cohort 3 recovery required two negative PCRs, clearance, or symptom resolution. As handled by the study authors: Using reference gene primer amplification, nucleated cell counts were estimated. Assay: immunoSEQ multiplex PCR; the TCRdb copy retains only in-frame clones and omits some. V and J calls and clone size are copied from that table; D and trimming were computed from the DNA. The sample holds approximately 350,000 clones, 80% to 90% seen once. The V gene end was trimmed by 3 bases and the J gene end by 3 bases; junction bases not matched to a gene: 0. The CDR3 runs 13 residues. Per germline, CDR1 KGHSH and CDR2 LQKENI.

Sequencing was carried out using PBMCs or T cells enriched from blood (not recorded which). This receptor was obtained from a man between 18 and 35 years old who had recovered from COVID-19. V and J are TRBV18 and TRBJ2-5, with 8 bases fitting TRBD1. CDR3 DNA: TGTGCCAGCTCACCGACAGGGGAAGAGACCCAGTACTTC. Amino acid sequence: CASSPTGEETQYF.